Listed below are T cell receptor beta chains from one sample, sequenced in a study of CD8 T cells in Susac syndrome. TCRdb reprocessed the immunoSEQ multiplex PCR reads with MiXCR, giving one entry per CDR3 protein. The sample consists of fewer than 140,000 distinct CDR3 sequences, approximately 94% of them appearing once. The sequenced sample consisted of CD8+ T cells from PBMCs. These receptors all come from a human donor with Susac syndrome. The CDR3 runs from the conserved cysteine through the conserved F or W. The order of the fields is D gene, J gene, CDR3 length, clone size, V gene, CDR3 protein, CDR3 DNA. A D gene is named only where the DNA matches it firmly. Clone size is shown for a subset of rows, as once, few, many or a class of expanded clone.

D: TRBD1
J: TRBJ2-7
length: 12
size: .
V: TRBV20-1
CDR3: CSARQQGYEQYF
DNA: TGCAGTGCTAGACAACAGGGGTACGAGCAGTACTTC

D: .
J: TRBJ2-7
length: 13
size: .
V: TRBV3-1
CDR3: CASSRPANYEQYF
DNA: TGTGCCAGCAGCCGGCCAGCCAACTACGAGCAGTACTTC

D: TRBD1
J: TRBJ2-7
length: 13
size: .
V: TRBV27
CDR3: CASGTGGEYEQYF
DNA: TGTGCCAGCGGGACAGGGGGCGAATACGAGCAGTACTTC

D: .
J: TRBJ2-2
length: 14
size: once
V: TRBV9
CDR3: CASSPLEYTGELFF
DNA: TGTGCCAGCAGCCCCCTGGAGTATACCGGGGAGCTGTTTTTT

D: .
J: TRBJ2-3
length: 17
size: .
V: TRBV4-3
CDR3: CASSQDLTGGTTDTQYF
DNA: TGCGCCAGCAGCCAAGATTTAACGGGGGGCACCACAGATACGCAGTATTTT

D: .
J: TRBJ1-2
length: 15
size: .
V: TRBV4-3
CDR3: CASSQDWAGDYGYTF
DNA: TGCGCCAGCAGCCAAGATTGGGCTGGTGACTATGGCTACACCTTC

D: TRBD2
J: TRBJ2-5
length: 17
size: .
V: TRBV6-2/TRBV6-3
CDR3: CASSPPRTSVNQETQYF
DNA: TGTGCCAGCAGCCCACCCCGGACTAGCGTCAACCAAGAGACCCAGTACTTC

D: .
J: TRBJ2-7
length: 15
size: .
V: TRBV3-1
CDR3: CASSQERGPLYEQYF
DNA: TGTGCCAGCAGCCAAGAAAGGGGTCCCCTCTACGAGCAGTACTTC

D: .
J: TRBJ2-6
length: 20
size: .
V: TRBV7-3
CDR3: CASSLLSTGSRPSGANVLTF
DNA: TGTGCCAGCAGCTTATTATCCACAGGATCAAGGCCATCTGGGGCCAACGTCCTGACTTTC

D: .
J: TRBJ1-2
length: 12
size: once
V: TRBV25-1
CDR3: CASSEGENGYTF
DNA: TGTGCCAGCAGTGAGGGAGAGAATGGCTACACCTTC

D: .
J: TRBJ2-3
length: 15
size: .
V: TRBV5-1
CDR3: CASSPWDQTTDTQYF
DNA: TGCGCCAGCAGCCCCTGGGACCAGACCACAGATACGCAGTATTTT

D: .
J: TRBJ2-5
length: 13
size: .
V: TRBV12-3/TRBV12-4
CDR3: CASSFGRGETQYF
DNA: TGTGCCAGCAGTTTTGGCAGGGGAGAGACCCAGTACTTC

D: .
J: TRBJ2-7
length: 15
size: .
V: TRBV4-2
CDR3: CASSQDLPGEDEQYF
DNA: TGTGCCAGCAGCCAAGATTTGCCAGGGGAAGACGAGCAGTACTTC

D: .
J: TRBJ2-2
length: 15
size: .
V: TRBV27
CDR3: CASSSPGSNTGELFF
DNA: TGTGCCAGCAGTTCTCCAGGGTCGAACACCGGGGAGCTGTTTTTT

D: TRBD2
J: TRBJ2-3
length: 14
size: .
V: TRBV20-1
CDR3: CSATRAGESDTQYF
DNA: TGCAGTGCTACCCGAGCGGGGGAGTCAGATACGCAGTATTTT

D: .
J: TRBJ2-2
length: 10
size: .
V: TRBV12-3/TRBV12-4
CDR3: CASGARELFF
DNA: TGTGCCAGCGGGGCCCGGGAGCTGTTTTTT

D: .
J: TRBJ2-1
length: 14
size: .
V: TRBV7-9
CDR3: CASSSGRGPNEQFF
DNA: TGTGCCAGCAGCTCCGGTCGGGGGCCGAATGAGCAGTTCTTC

D: .
J: TRBJ1-1
length: 15
size: few
V: TRBV6-1
CDR3: CASTPIARENTEAFF
DNA: TGTGCCAGCACTCCGATCGCCAGGGAGAACACTGAAGCTTTCTTT

D: .
J: TRBJ1-5
length: 15
size: .
V: TRBV27
CDR3: CASSSTGDSNQPQHF
DNA: TGTGCCAGCAGTTCCACGGGGGATAGCAATCAGCCCCAGCATTTT

D: TRBD2
J: TRBJ2-3
length: 17
size: .
V: TRBV14
CDR3: CASSLPWTSGGVNTQYF
DNA: TGTGCCAGCAGCCTTCCCTGGACTAGCGGCGGAGTGAATACGCAGTATTTT

D: TRBD1
J: TRBJ1-3
length: 16
size: .
V: TRBV4-2
CDR3: CASSQGQGSSGNTIYF
DNA: TGTGCCAGCAGCCAAGGACAGGGGAGCTCTGGAAACACCATATATTTT

D: .
J: TRBJ2-7
length: 14
size: .
V: TRBV5-4
CDR3: CASSLESMGAEQYF
DNA: TGTGCCAGCAGCTTGGAGTCTATGGGAGCCGAGCAGTACTTC

D: .
J: TRBJ2-1
length: 16
size: .
V: TRBV12-3/TRBV12-4
CDR3: CASSSSLANTYNEQFF
DNA: TGTGCCAGCAGTTCTTCCTTAGCGAATACCTACAATGAGCAGTTCTTC

D: .
J: TRBJ2-7
length: 11
size: .
V: TRBV6-6
CDR3: CASSYSAEQYF
DNA: TGTGCCAGCAGTTACTCGGCTGAGCAGTACTTC

D: .
J: TRBJ2-5
length: 14
size: .
V: TRBV12-3/TRBV12-4
CDR3: CASTNRGVGETQYF
DNA: TGTGCCAGCACGAATCGTGGTGTCGGAGAGACCCAGTACTTC

D: .
J: TRBJ1-5
length: 15
size: .
V: TRBV5-4
CDR3: CASSLWGQGGQPQHF
DNA: TGTGCCAGCAGCTTGTGGGGGCAGGGCGGTCAGCCCCAGCATTTT

D: .
J: TRBJ2-5
length: 13
size: .
V: TRBV11-3
CDR3: CASSSGQRETQYF
DNA: TGTGCCAGCAGCTCCGGACAGAGAGAGACCCAGTACTTC

D: .
J: TRBJ2-5
length: 17
size: .
V: TRBV6-5
CDR3: CASSYSTGPNGEETQYF
DNA: TGTGCCAGCAGTTACTCGACAGGACCCAACGGGGAGGAGACCCAGTACTTC

D: .
J: TRBJ2-7
length: 15
size: .
V: TRBV11-2
CDR3: CASSSPGPVLYEQYF
DNA: TGTGCCAGCAGCTCACCCGGCCCGGTTTTGTACGAGCAGTACTTC

D: TRBD1
J: TRBJ1-1
length: 15
size: .
V: TRBV12-5
CDR3: CASGSPGTGNTEAFF
DNA: TGTGCTAGTGGGTCCCCGGGGACAGGCAACACTGAAGCTTTCTTT

D: .
J: TRBJ2-3
length: 12
size: few
V: TRBV7-3
CDR3: CASSGDTDTQYF
DNA: TGTGCCAGCAGCGGGGATACTGATACGCAGTATTTT

D: .
J: TRBJ1-1
length: 15
size: .
V: TRBV5-4
CDR3: CASSYPGVMNTEAFF
DNA: TGTGCCAGCAGCTACCCAGGGGTCATGAACACTGAAGCTTTCTTT

D: .
J: TRBJ2-3
length: 14
size: .
V: TRBV9
CDR3: CASSVEGSADTQYF
DNA: TGTGCCAGCAGCGTAGAGGGGTCGGCAGATACGCAGTATTTT

D: .
J: TRBJ2-7
length: 13
size: .
V: TRBV3-1
CDR3: CASSPGSAYEQYF
DNA: TGTGCCAGCAGTCCGGGGAGCGCTTACGAGCAGTACTTC

D: .
J: TRBJ1-1
length: 13
size: .
V: TRBV6-2/TRBV6-3
CDR3: CASSYKVNTEAFF
DNA: TGTGCCAGCAGTTACAAAGTGAACACTGAAGCTTTCTTT

D: .
J: TRBJ2-6
length: 17
size: .
V: TRBV7-9
CDR3: CASSPVGGGTGANVLTF
DNA: TGTGCCAGCAGCCCCGTGGGGGGCGGTACTGGGGCCAACGTCCTGACTTTC

D: TRBD2
J: TRBJ2-5
length: 15
size: .
V: TRBV4-1
CDR3: CASRGTSGGGETQYF
DNA: TGCGCCAGCAGGGGGACTAGCGGGGGGGGAGAGACCCAGTACTTC

D: .
J: TRBJ2-7
length: 13
size: .
V: TRBV9
CDR3: CASSPGANYEQYF
DNA: TGTGCCAGCAGCCCAGGGGCGAACTACGAGCAGTACTTC

D: TRBD1
J: TRBJ1-1
length: 17
size: .
V: TRBV7-9
CDR3: CASSSPGQGVVFTEAFF
DNA: TGTGCCAGCAGCTCCCCAGGACAGGGGGTGGTTTTCACTGAAGCTTTCTTT

D: .
J: TRBJ1-2
length: 13
size: once
V: TRBV7-9
CDR3: CASSLAMGNGYTF
DNA: TGTGCCAGCAGCTTAGCCATGGGGAATGGCTACACCTTC

D: TRBD1
J: TRBJ2-3
length: 14
size: .
V: TRBV25-1
CDR3: CASSRDREIDTQYF
DNA: TGTGCCAGCAGCAGGGACAGGGAAATCGATACGCAGTATTTT

D: .
J: TRBJ2-5
length: 15
size: .
V: TRBV7-9
CDR3: CASSINLGTKETQYF
DNA: TGTGCCAGCAGCATTAATTTAGGGACCAAAGAGACCCAGTACTTC

D: .
J: TRBJ1-5
length: 14
size: .
V: TRBV4-3
CDR3: CASSQSGNGQPQHF
DNA: TGCGCCAGCAGCCAATCAGGGAACGGGCAGCCCCAGCATTTT

D: .
J: TRBJ2-5
length: 13
size: .
V: TRBV7-9
CDR3: CASSLGVSETQYF
DNA: TGTGCCAGCAGCTTAGGTGTATCGGAGACCCAGTACTTC

D: .
J: TRBJ1-1
length: 10
size: .
V: TRBV2
CDR3: CASTEGGAFF
DNA: TGTGCCAGCACCGAAGGGGGGGCTTTCTTT

D: .
J: TRBJ2-3
length: 14
size: .
V: TRBV5-1
CDR3: CASSLETPGDTQYF
DNA: TGCGCCAGCAGCTTGGAGACACCTGGAGATACGCAGTATTTT

D: .
J: TRBJ2-4
length: 13
size: .
V: TRBV5-1
CDR3: CASTPGDKNIQYF
DNA: TGCGCCAGCACCCCGGGGGACAAAAACATTCAGTACTTC